The 25 T cell receptor beta chains given below trace back to one sample, sequenced in a study of blood T cell repertoires in COVID-19. Using immunoSEQ multiplex PCR, the repertoire was profiled, and TCRdb retains in-frame clones only, with some absent. This table holds around 270,000 clones, around 82% found once. Specimen: peripheral blood. The receptors shown here come from a human donor with COVID-19, enrolled during active disease. The donor label of this sample is uncertain.

This clone has a single count. The chain links TRBV27 to TRBJ1-2; tentative D call: TRBD1 (5 bases). With 0 bases removed from V and 8 bases from J, the gap between germline ends came to 13 bases. CDR1 is MNHEY and CDR2 is SMNVEV in the germline V gene (reference sequence). This CDR3 is 14 amino acids long. CDR3: CASSLSSGFTGYTF. The CDR3 region has the DNA TGTGCCAGCAGTTTATCGTCAGGGTTTACGGGCTACACCTTC.

Only one count was recorded for this clone. The chain combines TRBV11-2 with TRBJ2-5; D is possibly TRBD1 (5 bases). This CDR3 is built from 13 residues. Trimming stripped 3 bases from V and 3 bases from J, with 8 bases between. Per germline, CDR1 SGHAT and CDR2 FQNNGV. The CDR3 DNA follows: TGTGCCAGCAGCTTTGGCAGGGAAGAGACCCAGTACTTC. Amino acids: CASSFGREETQYF.

Only one count was recorded for this clone. V is TRBV7-3 and J is TRBJ2-2; possible D gene TRBD2, 6 bases. Looked up from germline, CDR1 is SGHTA and CDR2 is FQGTGA. The CDR3 runs 15 residues. Trimming removed 6 bases from V and 2 bases from J, with 13 bases in between. CDR3 bases: TGTGCCAGCAGTCCCTGGGGAGGAAACACCGGGGAGCTGTTTTTT. This translates into CASSPWGGNTGELFF.

The J gene is TRBJ2-1, the V gene TRBV7-2, with 8 positions matching TRBD2. In germline, CDR1 is SGHTA, CDR2 FQGNSA. Trimming cost V 5 bases and J 4 bases; bases outside gene matches: 7. CDR3 length: 15 residues. CDR3 residues: CASSHEGLGYNEQFF. Here the CDR3 DNA reads TGTGCCAGCAGCCATGAGGGACTAGGTTACAATGAGCAGTTCTTC.

The V call is TRBV7-9, the J call TRBJ2-1; 11 bases align to TRBD2. J gave up 2 bases and V 0 bases, and 3 bases lay outside the gene matches. The CDR3 loop spans 17 amino acids. The germline gives CDR1 SEHNR, CDR2 FQNEAQ (reference sequence). CDR3 residues: CASSLALAGGTYNEQFF. The CDR3 bases are TGTGCCAGCAGCTTAGCTCTAGCGGGGGGAACCTACAATGAGCAGTTCTTC.

The chain has TRBV12-3 or TRBV12-4 and TRBJ1-1; no clear D. V was trimmed by 6 bases and J by 0 bases, leaving 8 bases between them. This CDR3 is 13 amino acids long. In nucleotides, the CDR3 is TGTGCCAGCAGGCCGAGGATGAACACTGAAGCTTTCTTT. This encodes CASRPRMNTEAFF.

The J gene is TRBJ1-6, the V gene TRBV5-1; 7 nucleotides align to TRBD1. The length of the CDR3 is 21 residues. The germline V gene encodes CDR1 SGHRS and CDR2 YFSETQ. The V gene end was trimmed by 1 base and the J gene end by 7 bases; junction bases not matched to a gene: 23. This chain's CDR3 is CASSLYAPDGQGVGINSPLHF. The CDR3 nucleotides are TGCGCCAGCAGCTTGTATGCTCCAGACGGGCAGGGGGTTGGGATAAATTCACCCCTCCACTTT.

The rearrangement uses TRBV6-5 and TRBJ1-1, with D possibly TRBD1 on 6 matching bases. Trimming removed 5 bases from V and 10 bases from J, with 17 bases in between. This CDR3 comprises 13 residues. Germline V gene sequence: CDR1 MNHEY, CDR2 SVGAGI. The CDR3 bases are TGTGCCAGCAGTCTTGAACCGAGGGGGGGAGCTTTCTTT. Protein: CASSLEPRGGAFF.

The V gene is TRBV28, the J gene TRBJ2-5; maybe TRBD1 (6 bases). V was cut by 6 bases and J by 5 bases, with 13 bases left in between. The CDR3 has 13 amino acids. Germline CDR1 MDHEN, CDR2 SYDVKM. In DNA, the CDR3 is TGTGCCAGCAGGTGGGGGCGCGTCGAGACCCAGTACTTC. Translation gives CASRWGRVETQYF.

This clone was counted once. The chain is built from TRBV4-1 and TRBJ2-7; 8 bases map to TRBD1. The V segment lost 1 base and the J segment 4 bases; nucleotides outside the gene matches: 6. This CDR3 has 15 amino acids. The germline CDR1 and CDR2 sequences are MGHRA and YSYEKL. CDR3 sequence: CASSQGTGTIYEQYF. CDR3 sequence (DNA): TGCGCCAGCAGCCAAGGGACAGGGACGATATACGAGCAGTACTTC.

The chain recombines TRBV7-9 with TRBJ1-2, with 10 positions matching TRBD1. Trimming at V came to 1 base and at J to 6 bases, leaving 8 bases not matched to a gene. The CDR3 spans 16 residues. The germline CDR1 and CDR2 sequences are SEHNR and FQNEAQ (reference sequence). CDR3 coding DNA: TGTGCCAGCAGCTTAGGGGTTTCGACAGGGGGCGATGGCTACACCTTC. Translating gives CASSLGVSTGGDGYTF.

The chain has TRBV25-1 and TRBJ2-7, with D tentatively TRBD2 (5 bases). This CDR3 comprises 12 residues. The V gene lost 4 bases and the J gene lost 5 bases, with 9 bases spanning the gap. Germline loops: CDR1 MGHDK, CDR2 SYGVNS. The CDR3 DNA reads as TGTGCCAGCAGTGCTAGAGGGAACGAGCAGTACTTC. It yields the protein CASSARGNEQYF.

The chain links TRBV19 to TRBJ2-3; 7 nucleotides agree with TRBD2. The V gene end was trimmed by 5 bases and the J gene end by 0 bases; junction bases not matched to a gene: 5. The CDR3 length is 15 residues. The germline V gene has CDR1 LNHDA and CDR2 SQIVND (reference sequence). For the CDR3, the DNA is TGTGCCAGTAGTTGGCAGGGACTAAGCACAGATACGCAGTATTTT. It encodes CASSWQGLSTDTQYF.

This clone was seen just once. The chain links TRBV30 to TRBJ2-2; D is undetermined. Germline V gene data show CDR1 as GTSNPN and CDR2 as SVGIG (reference sequence). The CDR3 sequence is 14 residues long. The germline V and J ends were trimmed by 3 bases and 5 bases, with 13 bases remaining between them. CDR3 residues: CAWSLSSVTGELFF. CDR3 nucleotide sequence: TGTGCCTGGAGCCTCTCTAGTGTAACCGGGGAGCTGTTTTTT.

This clone has just one count. The chain employs TRBV29-1 and TRBJ1-1, with a possible D match to TRBD1 (5 bases). V was pared by 4 bases and J by 1 base, with 10 bases between. Germline V CDR1 and CDR2: SQVTM, ANQGSEA. The CDR3 totals 13 residues. CDR3 in amino acids: CSVGQGRNTEAFF. The DNA of the CDR3 is TGCAGCGTTGGCCAGGGAAGGAACACTGAAGCTTTCTTT.

The gene calls are TRBV6-5 and TRBJ2-7; the D gene is possibly TRBD1 (6 bases). The CDR3 totals 14 residues. Trimming cost V 6 bases and J 0 bases, with 12 bases left between them. Germline-derived CDR1 and CDR2 are MNHEY and SVGAGI. The CDR3 protein is CASRFQGISYEQYF. CDR3 sequence (DNA): TGTGCCAGCAGGTTTCAGGGGATCTCCTACGAGCAGTACTTC.

This sequence joins TRBV4-3 and TRBJ2-1, with 10 bases fitting TRBD2. The CDR3 runs to 17 residues. Germline V CDR1 and CDR2: LGHNA, YSLEER. Losses at the gene ends were 1 base for V and 6 bases for J; bases not matched to a gene: 9. The CDR3 DNA follows: TGCGCCAGCAGCCAAGTCATAACTAGCGGGGTTGTCAATGAGCAGTTCTTC. This gives the protein CASSQVITSGVVNEQFF.

The J gene is TRBJ1-2, the V gene TRBV6-5; D possibly corresponds to TRBD1 (5 bases). The germline gives CDR1 MNHEY, CDR2 SVGAGI. The CDR3 runs to 13 residues. With 0 bases removed from V and 7 bases from J, the gap between germline ends came to 9 bases. The CDR3 nucleotides read TGTGCCAGCAGTTACTCGGGGGGTGGTGGCTACACCTTC. Protein: CASSYSGGGGYTF.

This clone was recorded a few times. V is TRBV7-2 and J is TRBJ2-3, with D possibly being TRBD2 (6 bases). The germline gives CDR1 SGHTA, CDR2 FQGNSA. CDR3 size: 15 residues. Trimming took off 3 bases at V and 2 bases at J, with 12 bases between the two ends. In DNA form, the CDR3 reads TGTGCCAGCAGCTTTGGCGGGGAACTCACAGATACGCAGTATTTT. It specifies CASSFGGELTDTQYF.

V and J are TRBV11-1 and TRBJ2-3, with 10 bases lining up with TRBD2. Germline CDR1 reads SGHAT; CDR2 reads FQDESV (reference sequence). V lost 3 bases, J lost 2 bases, and 5 bases stayed unmatched. CDR3 length: 16 residues. The CDR3 DNA follows: TGTGCCAGCAGCTTCATTAGCGGGAGGTCCACAGATACGCAGTATTTT. Its protein is CASSFISGRSTDTQYF.

The V gene is TRBV7-2, the J gene TRBJ1-2, with D possibly matching TRBD1 (6 bases). CDR1 is SGHTA, CDR2 FQGNSA, per germline. Trimming pared 1 base from V and 3 bases from J, leaving 15 bases between. This CDR3 is 16 amino acids long. This chain's CDR3 is CASSLEGGRVHYGYTF. CDR3 DNA: TGTGCCAGCAGCTTAGAAGGGGGTCGGGTGCACTATGGCTACACCTTC.

This chain connects TRBV19 to TRBJ1-5; 7 nucleotides match TRBD1. Losses at the gene ends were 7 bases for V and 4 bases for J; bases not matched to a gene: 10. Per germline, CDR1 LNHDA and CDR2 SQIVND (reference sequence). This CDR3 is 15 amino acids long. The CDR3 protein is CASTSGTVSNQPQHF. Written as DNA, the CDR3 is TGTGCCAGTACATCCGGGACAGTCTCGAATCAGCCCCAGCATTTT.

This clone came up a few times. V usage is TRBV5-8 and J usage is TRBJ2-7; a weak D match, TRBD2 (5 bases). Trimming removed 4 bases from V and 0 bases from J, with 11 bases in between. The germline gives CDR1 SGHTS, CDR2 YDEGEE. The CDR3 covers 14 residues. The CDR3 DNA reads TGTGCCAGCAGCCCTTTAGGGAGCTCCTACGAGCAGTACTTC. It codes for CASSPLGSSYEQYF.

CDR3 coding DNA: TGTGCCAGCAGCCGCCGGACAGGGAGGGCCTACGAGCAGTACTTC. This translates into CASSRRTGRAYEQYF. The V gene is TRBV3-1 (or the pseudogene TRBV3-2), the J gene TRBJ2-7; possible D gene TRBD1, 8 bases. Deletions cut 4 bases from V and 2 bases from J, with 15 bases between. The CDR3 length is 15 residues. Germline V gene sequence: CDR1 LGHDT, CDR2 YNNKEL (reference sequence).

The chain recombines TRBV9 with TRBJ1-1; TRBD1 might be the D (5 bases). Deletions cut 0 bases from V and 3 bases from J, with 15 bases between. The CDR3 consists of 16 residues. From germline, CDR1 is SGDLS and CDR2 YYNGEE. The CDR3 protein is CASSVGVGEGDTEAFF. In DNA, the CDR3 is TGTGCCAGCAGCGTAGGGGTAGGGGAAGGGGACACTGAAGCTTTCTTT.